The clone carrying this T cell receptor (beta chain) has just a few counts. Its target is not known. These data originate in a study of T cells in Graves' hyperthyroidism and ophthalmopathy. Study conclusions and caveats: Model-based prediction identified ophthalmopathy a median approximately 6.2 months prior to its onset. Blood also showed most of the thyroid clonotypes that were expanded above 0.001.

Hyperthyroidism patients were newly diagnosed, had disease duration under 2 months, and were aged 18 to 65 years. The PBMCs studied were ones that came from about 10 ml fresh peripheral blood. This CDR3 is 15 amino acids long. V shed 5 bases and J shed 7 bases, with 22 bases lying between them. The germline V gene encodes CDR1 SGHRS and CDR2 YFSETQ. The source material, RNA transcripts, was used to amplify TCR beta CDR3 regions. The primer set for the first-round RT-PCR of the TCR CDR3 was HTBI. TCRdb re-called the multiplex PCR reads through MiXCR, storing one row per CDR3 protein. This sample has 300,000 to 350,000 distinct CDR3 sequences, with over 20% found just once.

The sample taken for sequencing was blood. V and J are TRBV5-1 and TRBJ2-7; D is possibly TRBD1 or TRBD2 (5 bases each). This receptor was identified in a woman aged 45-59 years with Graves' hyperthyroidism. The chain's CDR3 is CASRLGTEPSGEQYF. The CDR3 DNA reads TGCGCCAGCAGGCTCGGGACCGAGCCGTCGGGGGAGCAGTACTTC.